This T cell receptor (beta chain) was obtained from a study of T cell responses to AZD1222 COVID-19 vaccine. Germline assignment: CDR1 SGHTA and CDR2 FQGTGA. V shed 6 bases and J shed 0 bases, with 11 bases lying between them. This CDR3 is built from 14 residues. The protocol was immunoSEQ multiplex PCR, while the TCRdb copy is restricted to in-frame clones and leaves out a portion. The sample includes around 87,000 clones, 80% to 90% seen only once; the top ten take roughly 2.4%. V is TRBV7-3 and J is TRBJ1-1; no reliable D call. Sample: peripheral blood, taken 28 days after the second AZD1222 dose. The sequence derives from an adult who received the AZD1222 COVID-19 vaccine. The CDR3 sequence: CASRASSMNTEAFF. CDR3 nucleotide sequence: TGTGCCAGCAGGGCCAGTTCGATGAACACTGAAGCTTTCTTT.